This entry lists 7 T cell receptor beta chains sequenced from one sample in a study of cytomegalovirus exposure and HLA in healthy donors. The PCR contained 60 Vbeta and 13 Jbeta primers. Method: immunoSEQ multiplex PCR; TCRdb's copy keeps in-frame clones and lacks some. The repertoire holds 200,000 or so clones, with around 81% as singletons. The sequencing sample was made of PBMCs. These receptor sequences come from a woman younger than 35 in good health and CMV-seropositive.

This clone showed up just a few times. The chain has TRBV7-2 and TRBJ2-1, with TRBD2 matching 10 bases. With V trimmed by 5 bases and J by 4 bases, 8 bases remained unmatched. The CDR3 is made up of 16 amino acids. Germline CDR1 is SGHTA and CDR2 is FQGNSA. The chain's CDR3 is CASSQRTSGAYNEQFF. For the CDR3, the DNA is TGTGCCAGCAGCCAAAGGACTAGCGGAGCTTACAATGAGCAGTTCTTC.

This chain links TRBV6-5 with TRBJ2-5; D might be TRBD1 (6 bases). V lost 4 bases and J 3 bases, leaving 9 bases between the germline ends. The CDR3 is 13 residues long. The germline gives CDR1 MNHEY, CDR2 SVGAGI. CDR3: CASSLGGKETQYF. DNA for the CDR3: TGTGCCAGCAGTTTAGGGGGAAAAGAGACCCAGTACTTC.

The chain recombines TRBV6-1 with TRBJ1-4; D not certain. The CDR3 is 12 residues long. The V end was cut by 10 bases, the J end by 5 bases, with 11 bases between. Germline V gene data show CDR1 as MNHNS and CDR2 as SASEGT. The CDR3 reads CATNDMNEKLFF. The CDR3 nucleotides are TGTGCCACCAACGACATGAATGAAAAACTGTTTTTT.

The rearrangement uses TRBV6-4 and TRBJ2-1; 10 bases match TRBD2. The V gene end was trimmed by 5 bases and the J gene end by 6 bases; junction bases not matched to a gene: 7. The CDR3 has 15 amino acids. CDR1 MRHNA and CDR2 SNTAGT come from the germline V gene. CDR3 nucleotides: TGTGCCAGCAGTAAAATAGCGGGGGGTACCAATGAGCAGTTCTTC. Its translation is CASSKIAGGTNEQFF.

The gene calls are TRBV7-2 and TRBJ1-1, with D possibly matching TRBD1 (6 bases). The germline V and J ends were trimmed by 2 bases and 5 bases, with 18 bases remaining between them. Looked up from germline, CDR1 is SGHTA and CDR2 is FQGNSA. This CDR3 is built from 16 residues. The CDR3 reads CASSLRSATGRTEAFF. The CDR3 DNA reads TGTGCCAGCAGCTTAAGATCTGCGACAGGACGTACTGAAGCTTTCTTT.

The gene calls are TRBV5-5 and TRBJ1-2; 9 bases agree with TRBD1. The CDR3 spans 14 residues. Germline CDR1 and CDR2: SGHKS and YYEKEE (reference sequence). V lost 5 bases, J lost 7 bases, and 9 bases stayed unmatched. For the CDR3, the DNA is TGTGCCAGCAGAAACCCGGGACAGGGCTCTGGCTACACCTTC. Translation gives CASRNPGQGSGYTF. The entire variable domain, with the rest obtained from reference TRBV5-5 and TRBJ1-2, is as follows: DAGVTQSPTHLIKTRGQQVTLRCSPISGHKSVSWYQQVLGQGPQFIFQYYEKEERGRGNFPDRFSARQFPNYSSELNVNALLLGDSALYLCASRNPGQGSGYTFGSGTRLTVV.

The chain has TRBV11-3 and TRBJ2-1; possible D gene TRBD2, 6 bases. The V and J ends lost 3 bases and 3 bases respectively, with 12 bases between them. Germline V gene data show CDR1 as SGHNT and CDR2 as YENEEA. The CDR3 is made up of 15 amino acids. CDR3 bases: TGTGCCAGCAGCTTTGGGCGGGGCCTCTACAATGAGCAGTTCTTC. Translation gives CASSFGRGLYNEQFF.